One sample yielded the 17 T cell receptor beta chains listed below, sequenced in a study of T cell changes during pregnancy in multiple sclerosis. Repertoires were generated with immunoSEQ multiplex PCR, while TCRdb's copy carries only in-frame clones and drops some. The sample shows 88,000 or so clones, roughly nine tenths of them seen only once. The sample in question was peripheral blood, obtained before pregnancy. The receptors here all came from a female donor with multiple sclerosis, enrolled in a pregnancy study.

This clone was recorded only once. The chain uses TRBV18 and TRBJ2-4; TRBD2 is a possible D gene (6 bases). Trimming left V 3 bases short and J 1 base short, with 13 bases between. Germline CDR1 is KGHSH and CDR2 is LQKENI. CDR3 length: 16 amino acids. CDR3 DNA sequence: TGTGCCAGCTCACCCCCGGAGGGGCACGCCAAAAACATTCAGTACTTC. Its protein product is CASSPPEGHAKNIQYF.

V usage is TRBV6-1 and J usage is TRBJ2-7, with D tentatively TRBD1 (5 bases). V shed 2 bases and J shed 2 bases, with 16 bases lying between them. Germline V CDR1 and CDR2: MNHNS, SASEGT. The CDR3 length is 16 residues. CDR3 nucleotides: TGTGCCAGCAGTGAAATGCGGACAAGCGACCCCTACGAGCAGTACTTC. Its translation: CASSEMRTSDPYEQYF.

The chain is built from TRBV7-9 and TRBJ2-7; D may be TRBD2 (5 bases). This CDR3 is built from 14 residues. Trimming shortened V by 3 bases and J by 3 bases, and 12 bases separated the two germline ends. The germline gives CDR1 SEHNR, CDR2 FQNEAQ (reference sequence). The DNA for the CDR3 is TGTGCCAGCAGCTTTTTTGACGGGGACTACGAGCAGTACTTC. Amino acid sequence: CASSFFDGDYEQYF. Combining the CDR3 with reference TRBV7-9 and TRBJ2-7 gives the whole variable domain DTGVSQNPRHKITKRGQNVTFRCDPISEHNRLYWYRQTLGQGPEFLTYFQNEAQLEKSRLLSDRFSAERPKGSFSTLEIQRTEQGDSAMYLCASSFFDGDYEQYFGPGTRLTVT.

V gene TRBV6-6 combines with J gene TRBJ2-7, with TRBD1 matching 11 bases. CDR1 MNHNY and CDR2 SVGAGI come from the germline V gene (reference sequence). V shed 5 bases and J 6 bases; nucleotides not matched to a gene: 9. This CDR3 region has 15 residues. CDR3 sequence (DNA): TGTGCCAGCAGTCTACACCGGACAGGGGGCTTCGAGCAGTACTTC. It codes for CASSLHRTGGFEQYF.

The gene calls are TRBV27 and TRBJ1-6, with 10 bases aligning to TRBD1. The CDR3 runs 18 residues. CDR1 and CDR2 from the germline V gene are MNHEY and SMNVEV (reference sequence). The junction had 11 bases not matched to a gene; V was cut back by 4 bases and J by 5 bases. The DNA of the CDR3 is TGTGCCAGCAGTTACACCGGGACAGGGGTAGGAAATAATTCACCCCTCCACTTT. It yields the protein CASSYTGTGVGNNSPLHF.

V usage is TRBV6-5 and J usage is TRBJ1-1; TRBD1 might be the D (6 bases). Germline CDR1 reads MNHEY; CDR2 reads SVGAGI. Trimming removed 6 bases from V and 2 bases from J, with 10 bases in between. The CDR3 sequence is 13 residues long. CDR3: CASRGGPNTEAFF. The CDR3 nucleotides read TGTGCCAGCAGGGGGGGGCCCAACACTGAAGCTTTCTTT.

The chain carries TRBV6-5 and TRBJ2-3; 9 positions agree with TRBD2. The germline gives CDR1 MNHEY, CDR2 SVGAGI. Unmatched junction bases numbered 4, after V lost 0 bases and J lost 3 bases. The CDR3 covers 16 residues. CDR3 DNA: TGTGCCAGCAGTTACTCTGCTAGCGGGGAAACAGATACGCAGTATTTT. This codes for CASSYSASGETDTQYF.

This clone was seen only once. The rearrangement links TRBV9 to TRBJ2-5; 14 positions agree with TRBD2. The CDR3 contains 17 residues. Trimming cost V 3 bases and J 4 bases; bases outside gene matches: 8. Germline values: CDR1 SGDLS, CDR2 YYNGEE. This CDR3 is CASSATSGGALGETQYF. The CDR3 bases are TGTGCCAGCAGCGCGACTAGCGGGGGGGCGTTAGGAGAGACCCAGTACTTC.

In its sample, this clone was seen once. V and J are TRBV6-5 and TRBJ1-2, with D maybe TRBD1 (5 bases). The CDR3 consists of 15 residues. V was trimmed by 2 bases and J by 3 bases, leaving 13 bases between them. Germline assignment: CDR1 MNHEY and CDR2 SVGAGI. The chain's CDR3 is CASSYGSGYDYGYTF. The CDR3 DNA reads as TGTGCCAGCAGTTACGGGTCAGGGTATGACTATGGCTACACCTTC.

The chain couples TRBV5-6 to TRBJ2-7; D perhaps matches TRBD1 (6 bases). Trimming left V 4 bases short and J 0 bases short, with 11 bases between. CDR1 is SGHDT and CDR2 is YYEEEE in the germline V gene. The CDR3 has 14 residues. CDR3 nucleotide sequence: TGTGCCAGCAGCCCAGGACAGAGCTCCTACGAGCAGTACTTC. This gives the protein CASSPGQSSYEQYF.

The chain carries TRBV5-1 and TRBJ2-3; a weak D match, TRBD2 (6 bases). Deletions cut 0 bases from V and 1 base from J, with 9 bases between. Per germline, CDR1 SGHRS and CDR2 YFSETQ. This CDR3 is 15 amino acids long. Written as DNA, the CDR3 is TGCGCCAGCAGCTTGGTTTGGGGGGGCACAGATACGCAGTATTTT. Translated: CASSLVWGGTDTQYF.

The V call is TRBV5-6, the J call TRBJ2-7, with 12 bases matching TRBD1. Trimming at V came to 3 bases and at J to 6 bases, leaving 4 bases not matched to a gene. Germline V gene sequence: CDR1 SGHDT, CDR2 YYEEEE. The CDR3 totals 14 residues. CDR3 nucleotides: TGTGCCAGCAGCTCTGGGACAGGGGGCTTCGAGCAGTACTTC. Translated, it gives CASSSGTGGFEQYF.

The chain combines TRBV6-5 with TRBJ1-4; possibly TRBD1 for D (5 bases). Germline CDR1 and CDR2: MNHEY and SVGAGI. This CDR3 is built from 11 residues. Deletions cut 2 bases from V and 11 bases from J, with 6 bases between. The CDR3 sequence: CASSYGGKLFF. The DNA for the CDR3 is TGTGCCAGCAGTTACGGGGGGAAACTGTTTTTT.

V and J are TRBV2 and TRBJ2-3; D call uncertain. The germline V gene encodes CDR1 SNHLY and CDR2 FYNNEI. The V end was cut by 1 base, the J end by 3 bases, with 14 bases between. This CDR3 spans 16 amino acids. The DNA for the CDR3 is TGTGCCAGCAGTGAAGAATCGGTGGGCTTAACAGATACGCAGTATTTT. It yields the protein CASSEESVGLTDTQYF.

The chain joins TRBV29-1 to TRBJ1-5, with 11 bases lining up with TRBD1. Trimming took 5 bases from V and 9 from J; bases not matched to a gene: 3. This CDR3 comprises 12 residues. Germline V CDR1 and CDR2: SQVTM, ANQGSEA. CDR3 loop: CSVWTGGGPQHF. DNA of the CDR3: TGCAGCGTTTGGACAGGGGGCGGGCCCCAGCATTTT.

The chain employs TRBV5-6 and TRBJ2-7, with a weak D call TRBD1 (6 bases). The V gene's germline CDR1 is SGHDT and CDR2 YYEEEE. The CDR3 spans 16 residues. The V end was cut by 5 bases, the J end by 6 bases, with 24 bases between. CDR3 sequence (DNA): TGTGCCAGCAGATTTTCCGGGACCACAGGGAGCGGCGAGCAGTACTTC. It is translated as CASRFSGTTGSGEQYF.

This chain links TRBV7-2 with TRBJ1-2; 8 bases map to TRBD1. Germline CDR1 reads SGHTA; CDR2 reads FQGNSA. This CDR3 region has 14 residues. The trim removed 4 bases at V and 8 bases at J, leaving 9 bases unmatched. CDR3 sequence (DNA): TGTGCCAGCAGCTCGAAGGACAGGGTTAACGGCTACACCTTC. This gives the protein CASSSKDRVNGYTF.